This T cell receptor beta chain was identified during a study of cytomegalovirus exposure and HLA in healthy donors. Study-wide results and limits: Cytomegalovirus-associated status was assigned to about 170 TCR beta chains. There were some public TCRs occurring in many donors, but most TCR sequences were rare.

The primer mix had 60 Vbeta and 13 Jbeta primers. Method: immunoSEQ multiplex PCR; TCRdb's copy keeps in-frame clones and lacks some. Seen here are around 130,000 clones, around three quarters observed once, and the top ten hold about 1.8%. Comment on this clone: Its antigen is undetermined.

This TCR came from a woman aged 45-60 years in good health and CMV-seronegative. Sequences were obtained from PBMCs.

The CDR3 DNA reads TGTGCCACCTGGGGTAGGGGACTAGCGGGAACTGATACGCAGTATTTT. As protein: CATWGRGLAGTDTQYF. This chain connects TRBV6-6 to TRBJ2-3; 13 bases agree with TRBD2. CDR1 is MNHNY and CDR2 is SVGAGI in the germline V gene (reference sequence). This CDR3 has 16 amino acids. With V trimmed by 10 bases and J by 6 bases, 13 bases remained unmatched.